The 28 T cell receptor beta chains below were found in one sample sequenced in a study of OX40 agonist ivuxolimab in advanced cancers. The table came from immunoSEQ multiplex PCR; TCRdb's copy has only in-frame clones and leaves some out. This table holds more than 55,000 clones, under 95% found once. The sequencing here drew on CD4+ or CD8+ T cells sorted from blood, taken in a trial of the OX40 agonist ivuxolimab. The receptor set was obtained from an adult with an advanced solid tumor such as melanoma, head and neck, liver or kidney cancer.

The count of this clone is one. This chain links TRBV5-1 with TRBJ1-4; 9 bases align to TRBD1. The germline V gene has CDR1 SGHRS and CDR2 YFSETQ. The length of the CDR3 is 15 residues. After removal of 4 bases from V and 4 bases from J, the junction contained 5 bases not matched to a gene. The CDR3 DNA reads as TGCGCCAGCAGCGTCGGGACAGGGCATAATGAAAAACTGTTTTTT. Protein product: CASSVGTGHNEKLFF.

The chain carries TRBV19 and TRBJ2-5; the match to TRBD2 covers 15 bases. Germline CDR1 LNHDA, CDR2 SQIVND (reference sequence). Trimming at V came to 6 bases and at J to 4 bases, leaving 9 bases not matched to a gene. There are 17 residues in the CDR3. CDR3 region: CASRPLGLAGGRETQYF. Here the CDR3 DNA reads TGTGCCAGTAGACCCCTAGGACTAGCGGGAGGGAGAGAGACCCAGTACTTC.

V and J are TRBV7-2 and TRBJ1-4, with TRBD1 as a possible D gene (6 bases). Trimming pared 5 bases from V and 11 bases from J, leaving 18 bases between. CDR3 length equals 14 residues. The germline gives CDR1 SGHTA, CDR2 FQGNSA. CDR3 region: CASSPLGGLGKLFF. The CDR3 DNA sequence: TGTGCCAGCAGCCCTCTCGGGGGGCTCGGGAAACTGTTTTTT.

This clone was seen only a few times. J is TRBJ2-7 and V is TRBV5-6; D not resolved. Germline CDR1 is SGHDT and CDR2 is YYEEEE. This CDR3 region has 12 residues. The V gene lost 2 bases and the J gene lost 6 bases, with 9 bases spanning the gap. For the CDR3, the DNA is TGTGCCAGCAGCTTCGAGATCGCCGAGCAGTACTTC. This gives the protein CASSFEIAEQYF.

The chain is built from TRBV5-8 and TRBJ1-5; D possibly corresponds to TRBD1 (6 bases). There are 16 residues in the CDR3. V was trimmed by 3 bases and J by 0 bases, leaving 13 bases between them. Germline V gives CDR1 SGHTS, CDR2 YDEGEE. The CDR3 reads CASSSPDSYSNQPQHF. The CDR3 coding sequence is TGTGCCAGCAGCTCCCCGGACAGCTATAGCAATCAGCCCCAGCATTTT.

This sequence joins TRBV27 and TRBJ1-5; D perhaps matches TRBD1 (5 bases). The germline V and J ends were trimmed by 1 base and 2 bases, with 9 bases remaining between them. CDR1 MNHEY and CDR2 SMNVEV come from the germline V gene (reference sequence). The CDR3 contains 15 residues. In DNA, the CDR3 is TGTGCCAGCAGTTTATTAGGGGCCGGCAATCAGCCCCAGCATTTT. Its protein is CASSLLGAGNQPQHF.

The V call is TRBV15, the J call TRBJ1-1; D gene unclear. Trimming took 8 bases from V and 0 from J, leaving 13 bases between them. CDR1 is LNHNV, CDR2 YYDKDF, per germline (reference sequence). This CDR3 is 14 amino acids long. CDR3 bases: TGTGCCACCTCATTAGGTGGCCTGAACACTGAAGCTTTCTTT. Protein: CATSLGGLNTEAFF.

V gene TRBV28 combines with J gene TRBJ1-1, with TRBD1 identical over 7 bases. The CDR3 totals 12 residues. Germline V gives CDR1 MDHEN, CDR2 SYDVKM. CDR3 protein: CVSGTVNTEAFF. In nucleotides, the CDR3 is TGTGTGTCCGGGACAGTGAACACTGAAGCTTTCTTT.

The V gene is TRBV20-1, the J gene TRBJ1-1; D is possibly TRBD1 (5 bases). Between the trimmed V and J ends, which lost 0 bases and 6 bases, there was a span of 5 bases. Per germline, CDR1 DFQATT and CDR2 SNEGSKA (reference sequence). The CDR3 totals 11 residues. CDR3 residues: CSAREGAEAFF. CDR3 DNA sequence: TGCAGTGCTAGAGAAGGGGCTGAAGCTTTCTTT.

The CDR3 nucleotides are TGTGCCAGCAGCCCCGGGAGCTCCTACAATGAGCAGTTCTTC. Its protein product is CASSPGSSYNEQFF. The chain combines TRBV6-6 with TRBJ2-1; D is possibly TRBD2 (6 bases). Per germline, CDR1 MNHNY and CDR2 SVGAGI (reference sequence). V lost 6 bases and J 0 bases, leaving 9 bases between the germline ends. This CDR3 is built from 14 residues.

This clone was counted only a few times. This sequence joins TRBV6-5 and TRBJ1-2; TRBD1 might be the D (5 bases). The germline V gene has CDR1 MNHEY and CDR2 SVGAGI. V gave up 6 bases and J gave up 3 bases, with 11 bases separating them. There are 13 residues in the CDR3. CDR3 loop: CASSQGGYYGYTF. CDR3 in DNA: TGTGCCAGCAGCCAGGGAGGGTACTATGGCTACACCTTC.

The chain links TRBV1 to TRBJ2-1; the table's D call of TRBD2 was not tested on the DNA. TRBV1 is a pseudogene segment. The CDR3 sequence is 14 residues long. The DNA for the CDR3 is TGCACCAACCCGGGCGGGAGCTCCTACAATGAGCAGTTCTTC. It is translated as CTNPGGSSYNEQFF.

V is TRBV28 and J is TRBJ2-3; D tentatively reads TRBD1 or TRBD2 (5 bases each). There are 13 residues in the CDR3. Trimming removed 5 bases at V and 2 bases at J, with 8 bases between. Germline V gene lookup returns CDR1 MDHEN and CDR2 SYDVKM. CDR3 protein: CASSIGTTDTQYF. As DNA, the CDR3 is TGTGCCAGCAGTATCGGGACCACAGATACGCAGTATTTT.

The CDR3 sequence is CASSLFARVSYNEQFF. Here the CDR3 DNA reads TGTGCCAGCAGCTTGTTCGCCCGGGTATCCTACAATGAGCAGTTCTTC. J is TRBJ2-1 and V is TRBV11-3; D gene ambiguous. Germline CDR1 reads SGHNT; CDR2 reads YENEEA. The CDR3 is made up of 16 amino acids. The germline V and J ends were trimmed by 3 bases and 1 base, with 13 bases remaining between them.

This chain connects TRBV7-9 to TRBJ2-7; unclear D gene. V was cut by 6 bases and J by 1 base, with 10 bases left in between. Per germline, CDR1 SEHNR and CDR2 FQNEAQ (reference sequence). The CDR3 is 13 amino acids. The CDR3 loop is CASRKMGSYEQYF. CDR3 nucleotide sequence: TGTGCCAGCAGAAAAATGGGGTCCTACGAGCAGTACTTC.

The rearrangement joins TRBV5-1 to TRBJ2-7; 7 bases align to TRBD2. Germline CDR1 is SGHRS and CDR2 is YFSETQ. CDR3 length: 15 amino acids. The junction had 14 bases not matched to a gene; V was cut back by 4 bases and J by 7 bases. The DNA for the CDR3 is TGCGCCAGCAGCCTTGGGGCGGGAGCCCCGAGAGAGCAGTACTTC. It yields the protein CASSLGAGAPREQYF.

The chain combines TRBV2 with TRBJ1-2; possibly TRBD1 for D (6 bases). V was trimmed by 6 bases and J by 7 bases, leaving 12 bases between them. Germline values: CDR1 SNHLY, CDR2 FYNNEI. The CDR3 extends over 12 amino acids. CDR3 sequence (DNA): TGTGCCAGCAGAGGTACAGGGTTTGGCTACACCTTC. Translation: CASRGTGFGYTF.

This chain joins TRBV5-1 and TRBJ2-2; 7 bases line up with TRBD1. The germline CDR1 and CDR2 sequences are SGHRS and YFSETQ. V lost 2 bases to trimming and J lost 2 bases; unmatched junction nucleotides: 3. This CDR3 is built from 15 residues. CDR3 sequence (DNA): TGCGCCAGCAGCTTACGACAGGGAAACACCGGGGAGCTGTTTTTT. It specifies CASSLRQGNTGELFF.

This clone is a singleton in its sample. The chain joins TRBV7-9 to TRBJ1-5; no clear D. V was shortened by 5 bases and J by 5 bases, with 10 bases between the two germline ends. The CDR3 is 13 residues long. Looked up from germline, CDR1 is SEHNR and CDR2 is FQNEAQ (reference sequence). In nucleotides, the CDR3 is TGTGCCAGCAGCACTGAAGCGCATCAGCCCCAGCATTTT. Translated, it gives CASSTEAHQPQHF.

The rearrangement uses TRBV19 and TRBJ1-1, with 9 bases that match TRBD1. V gave up 5 bases and J gave up 11 bases; unmatched junction bases: 12. There are 14 residues in the CDR3. CDR1 LNHDA and CDR2 SQIVND come from the germline V gene (reference sequence). For the CDR3, the DNA is TGTGCCAGTAGTGTCTCTCTCGACAGGGGGAATGCTTTCTTT. It yields the protein CASSVSLDRGNAFF.

This chain connects TRBV11-2 to TRBJ1-1; TRBD1 aligns across 7 bases. The CDR3 spans 14 residues. The ends lost 2 bases at V and 11 bases at J; junction bases unmatched: 11. Germline V lookup: CDR1 SGHAT, CDR2 FQNNGV. CDR3 DNA: TGTGCCAGCAGCTTATCCAGACAGGGTCCGGCGGCTTTCTTT. Its protein is CASSLSRQGPAAFF.

This clone has more than one count but fewer than ten. The chain recombines TRBV7-2 with TRBJ2-7; D uncertain. Per germline, CDR1 SGHTA and CDR2 FQGNSA. The CDR3 consists of 12 residues. Trimming pared 5 bases from V and 6 bases from J, leaving 11 bases between. CDR3: CASSNPRSEQYF. The CDR3 DNA is TGTGCCAGCAGCAACCCTAGGAGCGAGCAGTACTTC.

The V gene is TRBV2, the J gene TRBJ2-5; D is possibly TRBD1 (5 bases). The CDR3 consists of 15 residues. The germline CDR1 and CDR2 sequences are SNHLY and FYNNEI. The ends were cut back, 3 bases at V and 2 bases at J, with 13 bases in the middle. CDR3 coding DNA: TGTGCCAGCAGTGATTTCACAGGCCCACAAGAGACCCAGTACTTC. Translation: CASSDFTGPQETQYF.

The gene calls are TRBV7-2 and TRBJ2-2; 9 bases fit TRBD2. The CDR3 is 15 amino acids. CDR1 SGHTA and CDR2 FQGNSA come from the germline V gene. The V and J ends lost 6 bases and 10 bases, in that order; junction bases with no gene match: 12. CDR3 in DNA: TGTGCCAGCAGGGCCGGGACTAGCCCTTCGAAGGAGCTGTTTTTT. Translation gives CASRAGTSPSKELFF.

V usage is TRBV27 and J usage is TRBJ2-1; maybe TRBD1 (5 bases). This CDR3 contains 14 residues. Germline values: CDR1 MNHEY, CDR2 SMNVEV (reference sequence). Deletions cut 0 bases from V and 8 bases from J, with 11 bases between. The CDR3, as DNA: TGTGCCAGCAGTTTATCCCTAGACAGCGATGAGCAGTTCTTC. Encoded protein: CASSLSLDSDEQFF.

The V call is TRBV18, the J call TRBJ1-5; TRBD1 aligns across 8 bases. The CDR3 has 16 amino acids. Trimming took 3 bases from V and 2 from J; bases not matched to a gene: 6. Germline CDR1 is KGHSH and CDR2 is LQKENI. CDR3 nucleotide sequence: TGTGCCAGCTCACCGCTCGGGACAGGAGGCAATCAGCCCCAGCATTTT. Translating it yields CASSPLGTGGNQPQHF.

This rearrangement joins TRBV6-6 to TRBJ2-7; D assignment may be TRBD1 or TRBD2 (5 bases each). Germline V lookup: CDR1 MNHNY, CDR2 SVGAGI (reference sequence). This CDR3 comprises 13 residues. The DNA of the CDR3 is TGTGCCAGCAGTTACGCGGCGGCCGGGACCCTCCTCGTC. This encodes CASSYAAAGTLLV.

V usage is TRBV29-1 and J usage is TRBJ2-1, with D uncertain. V lost 1 base to trimming and J lost 5 bases, with 15 bases between them. This CDR3 is built from 15 residues. In germline, CDR1 is SQVTM, CDR2 ANQGSEA. Here the CDR3 DNA reads TGCAGCGTTGAAGTAGTCGTGATCACGAACAATGAGCAGTTCTTC. Amino acids: CSVEVVVITNNEQFF.